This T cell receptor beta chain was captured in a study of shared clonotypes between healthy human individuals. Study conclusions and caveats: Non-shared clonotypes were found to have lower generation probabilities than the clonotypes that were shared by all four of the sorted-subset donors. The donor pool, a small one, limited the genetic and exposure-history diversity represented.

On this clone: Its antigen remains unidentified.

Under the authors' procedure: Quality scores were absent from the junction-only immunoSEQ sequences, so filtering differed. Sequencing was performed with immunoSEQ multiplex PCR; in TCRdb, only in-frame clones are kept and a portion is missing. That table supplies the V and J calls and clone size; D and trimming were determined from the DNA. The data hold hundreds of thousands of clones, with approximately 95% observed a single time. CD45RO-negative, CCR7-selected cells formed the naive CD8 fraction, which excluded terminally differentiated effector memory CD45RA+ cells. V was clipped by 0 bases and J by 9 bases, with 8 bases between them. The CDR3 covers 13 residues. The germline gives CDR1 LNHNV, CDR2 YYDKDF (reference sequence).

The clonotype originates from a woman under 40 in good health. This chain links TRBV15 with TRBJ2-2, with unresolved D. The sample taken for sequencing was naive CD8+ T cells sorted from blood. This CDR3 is CATSRDHLWELFF. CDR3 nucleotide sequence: TGTGCCACCAGCAGAGATCATCTCTGGGAGCTGTTTTTT. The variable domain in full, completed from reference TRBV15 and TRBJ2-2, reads DAMVIQNPRYQVTQFGKPVTLSCSQTLNHNVMYWYQQKSSQAPKLLFHYYDKDFNNEADTPDNFQSRRPNTSFCFLDIRSPGLGDTAMYLCATSRDHLWELFFGEGSRLTVL.